The rows below give T cell receptor beta chains drawn from one sample of a study of T cells in Graves' hyperthyroidism and ophthalmopathy. One entry per CDR3 protein results from TCRdb running MiXCR on the multiplex PCR reads. The table lists about 380,000 distinct CDR3 sequences, approximately 18% of them singletons. Sequenced material: blood. Receptors were obtained from a man in his late teens or twenties with Graves' ophthalmopathy. The conserved cysteine and the conserved F or W are not part of the CDR3 here. Each record gives: J gene, CDR3 length, V gene, CDR3 protein.

j_gene: TRBJ2-3
len: 12
v_gene: TRBV20-1
CDR3aa: SARGQAAGDTQY

j_gene: TRBJ1-2
len: 12
v_gene: TRBV5-1
CDR3aa: ASSTQQGGYGYT

j_gene: TRBJ2-1
len: 11
v_gene: TRBV5-1
CDR3aa: ASSLTGGSEQF

j_gene: TRBJ2-7
len: 13
v_gene: TRBV6-1
CDR3aa: ASKPQEDNHYEQY

j_gene: TRBJ2-7
len: 13
v_gene: TRBV28
CDR3aa: ASSPPPDSSYEQY

j_gene: TRBJ2-7
len: 12
v_gene: TRBV12-3/TRBV12-4
CDR3aa: ASSLGGTSDEQY

j_gene: TRBJ2-2
len: 14
v_gene: TRBV6-1
CDR3aa: ASRDIAGGNTGELF

j_gene: TRBJ1-1
len: 10
v_gene: TRBV12-3/TRBV12-4
CDR3aa: ASSFPPTEAF

j_gene: TRBJ2-4
len: 16
v_gene: TRBV2
CDR3aa: ASSQDQLAGGRKNIQY

j_gene: TRBJ1-1
len: 10
v_gene: TRBV14
CDR3aa: ASSYDRARAF

j_gene: TRBJ2-3
len: 13
v_gene: TRBV7-9
CDR3aa: ASSLGGVIADTQY

j_gene: TRBJ2-1
len: 11
v_gene: TRBV20-1
CDR3aa: SATDRANNEQF

j_gene: TRBJ2-7
len: 18
v_gene: TRBV12-3/TRBV12-4
CDR3aa: ASSFSLGTRVPSNPYEQY

j_gene: TRBJ2-1
len: 14
v_gene: TRBV29-1
CDR3aa: SVEGTMGQAYNEQF

j_gene: TRBJ2-3
len: 13
v_gene: TRBV11-3
CDR3aa: ASSLGFSTGDTQY

j_gene: TRBJ1-1
len: 11
v_gene: TRBV12-3/TRBV12-4
CDR3aa: ASRWEVNTEAF

j_gene: TRBJ2-2
len: 13
v_gene: TRBV19
CDR3aa: ASSIGTLNTGELF

j_gene: TRBJ2-1
len: 14
v_gene: TRBV5-1
CDR3aa: ASSLVGATGYNEQF

j_gene: TRBJ1-2
len: 12
v_gene: TRBV20-1
CDR3aa: SASAPRGNYGYT

j_gene: TRBJ2-1
len: 11
v_gene: TRBV6-4
CDR3aa: ASSDPFGDEQF

j_gene: TRBJ2-6
len: 16
v_gene: TRBV7-9
CDR3aa: ASPKFAFVVPGANVLT

j_gene: TRBJ2-1
len: 12
v_gene: TRBV11-1
CDR3aa: ASTPGGHYNEQS

j_gene: TRBJ1-1
len: 12
v_gene: TRBV10-3
CDR3aa: AISERGMETEAF

j_gene: TRBJ2-4
len: 9
v_gene: TRBV6-1
CDR3aa: ASSNIGIQY

j_gene: TRBJ1-5
len: 14
v_gene: TRBV6-6
CDR3aa: ASSYSKFPGGQPQH

j_gene: TRBJ1-5
len: 13
v_gene: TRBV5-1
CDR3aa: ASSYDTGGSQPQH

j_gene: TRBJ2-4
len: 12
v_gene: TRBV20-1
CDR3aa: SAPQGGGKNIQY

j_gene: TRBJ1-1
len: 10
v_gene: TRBV19
CDR3aa: ASIGDHHVAS

j_gene: TRBJ2-5
len: 12
v_gene: TRBV4-2
CDR3aa: ASSQDYRQETQY

j_gene: TRBJ2-7
len: 10
v_gene: TRBV11-2
CDR3aa: ASSRQGNEQY

j_gene: TRBJ1-2
len: 12
v_gene: TRBV20-1
CDR3aa: SAPPDRGPYGYT

j_gene: TRBJ1-5
len: 12
v_gene: TRBV28
CDR3aa: ASSLIQENQPQH

j_gene: TRBJ1-1
len: 13
v_gene: TRBV11-2
CDR3aa: ASSFRVLSNTEAF

j_gene: TRBJ2-7
len: 13
v_gene: TRBV18
CDR3aa: ASSPTGQGGSEQY

j_gene: TRBJ1-3
len: 14
v_gene: TRBV5-1
CDR3aa: ASSLEVRASGNTIY

j_gene: TRBJ1-2
len: 13
v_gene: TRBV5-1
CDR3aa: ASSSQTGGGYGYT

j_gene: TRBJ2-6
len: 12
v_gene: TRBV2
CDR3aa: ATREGSGANVLT

j_gene: TRBJ1-2
len: 12
v_gene: TRBV24-1
CDR3aa: ATSDPGTGDGYT